These T cell receptor beta chains were read from a single sample in a study of blood T cell repertoires in COVID-19. Measured with immunoSEQ multiplex PCR; TCRdb has only the in-frame clones, and not every one. The sample lists tens of thousands of clones, approximately 90% occurring once. The sequencing input was peripheral blood. The origin of the receptors is a human donor in a cohort sampled during active COVID-19. Each CDR3 is given with its conserved first and last residue. D genes are given only for firm matches. Not every row has a clone size; where given, it reads once, few, many or a size class.

d_gene	abundance	v_gene	j_gene	CDR3nt	CDR3aa
-	-	TRBV2	TRBJ1-1	TGTGCCAGCAGCCTCGGGACTGAAGCTTTCTTT	CASSLGTEAFF
TRBD1	-	TRBV14	TRBJ1-1	TGTGCCAGCAGCCAAGCCTACAGGACAGGACTTTTGAACACTGAAGCTTTCTTT	CASSQAYRTGLLNTEAFF
-	-	TRBV12-3/TRBV12-4	TRBJ1-1	TGTGCCAGCAGCTCTCGGCGGGATGGGGAAGCTTTCTTT	CASSSRRDGEAFF
TRBD1	-	TRBV7-2	TRBJ1-2	TGTGCCAGCAGCTTAGGGCCCCCGGACAGGGGGGACTATGGCTACACCTTC	CASSLGPPDRGDYGYTF
-	-	TRBV19	TRBJ1-2	TGTGCCAGTTACCGCACAGGCGATCTGCCGCTAAACTATGGCTACACCTTC	CASYRTGDLPLNYGYTF
-	-	TRBV5-1	TRBJ1-6	TGCGCCAGCAGCCCTTGGGAGGGGAATTCACCCCTCCACTTT	CASSPWEGNSPLHF
-	-	TRBV3-1/TRBV3-2	TRBJ2-7	TGTGCCAGCAGCCAACGGACTGGATCCTACGAGCAGTACTTC	CASSQRTGSYEQYF
TRBD1	-	TRBV11-2	TRBJ2-1	TGTGCCAGCAGCTTCCGACAGGGAGATGAGCAGTTCTTC	CASSFRQGDEQFF
TRBD2	-	TRBV6-2/TRBV6-3	TRBJ2-1	TGTGCCAGCAGTTACACGGGGGGGGCCTACAATGAGCAGTTCTTC	CASSYTGGAYNEQFF
TRBD1	-	TRBV2	TRBJ1-1	TGTGCCAGCCACCGGGACAGGGTCATAATTGGAGGCACTGAAGCTTTCTTT	CASHRDRVIIGGTEAFF
-	-	TRBV5-1	TRBJ1-5	TGCGCCAGCAGCTTGGACGGGTTCAATCAGCCCCAGCATTTT	CASSLDGFNQPQHF
-	-	TRBV19	TRBJ1-1	TGTGCCAGTAGTTCCACACCGAACACTGAAGCTTTCTTT	CASSSTPNTEAFF
TRBD1	-	TRBV28	TRBJ1-2	TGTGCCAGCAGTTCGGGACAGGGGGGTAAGAAGTATGGCTACACCTTC	CASSSGQGGKKYGYTF
-	-	TRBV19	TRBJ1-2	TGTGCCAGTAGTATTTCTTCTTGGGCCAACTATGGCTACACCTTC	CASSISSWANYGYTF
-	-	TRBV5-6	TRBJ1-2	TGTGCCAGCAGCCTTCTGCTCCCGGTGGGCTACACCTTC	CASSLLLPVGYTF
TRBD1	-	TRBV10-1	TRBJ2-7	TGCGCCAGCAGTGAGTCGAAGGACAGGGAGACCTACGAGCAGTACTTC	CASSESKDRETYEQYF
-	-	TRBV12-3/TRBV12-4	TRBJ2-5	TGTGCCAGCAGTCCTCAGGGGGAGACCCAGTACTTC	CASSPQGETQYF
-	-	TRBV5-4	TRBJ2-5	TGTGCCAGCAGCAAGGACTCACAAGAGACCCAGTACTTC	CASSKDSQETQYF
-	-	TRBV6-2/TRBV6-3	TRBJ1-1	TGTGCCAGCAGCAAATTCAGGGACATGAACACTGAAGCTTTCTTT	CASSKFRDMNTEAFF
TRBD1	-	TRBV6-5	TRBJ2-7	TGTGCCAGCAGTTCCCGGACAGGGAAGTACGAGCAGTACTTC	CASSSRTGKYEQYF
TRBD1	-	TRBV19	TRBJ1-5	TGTGCCAGTAGTATAGCGGAGACAGGGGGTAATCAGCCCCAGCATTTT	CASSIAETGGNQPQHF
-	-	TRBV3-1/TRBV3-2	TRBJ1-5	TGTGCCAGCAGCCAAGAGATTTTCGGGCAGCCCCAGCATTTT	CASSQEIFGQPQHF
TRBD2	-	TRBV7-8	TRBJ2-7	TGTGCCAGCAGCATAGCTAGCGGGGTCTACGAGCAGTACTTC	CASSIASGVYEQYF
TRBD1	once	TRBV5-8	TRBJ1-5	TGTGCCAGCAGCTCCGGGACAGGTAATAATCAGCCCCAGCATTTT	CASSSGTGNNQPQHF
-	-	TRBV5-4	TRBJ2-3	TGTGCCAGCAGCTTTGGGGGACACGGCACAGATACGCAGTATTTT	CASSFGGHGTDTQYF
-	-	TRBV24-1	TRBJ2-3	TGTGCCACCGCCAGGGACTTCACAGATACGCAGTATTTT	CATARDFTDTQYF
-	-	TRBV6-6	TRBJ1-1	TGTGCCAGCAGCCCACTGGGGGGACCTATTGAAGCTTTCTTT	CASSPLGGPIEAFF
-	-	TRBV7-2	TRBJ2-3	TGTGCCAGCTCACGGGGTCGGCTGACAGATACGCAGTATTTT	CASSRGRLTDTQYF
-	-	TRBV6-5	TRBJ1-3	TGTGCCAGCAGTACCAGGGTCTCTGGAAACACCATATATTTT	CASSTRVSGNTIYF
TRBD2	-	TRBV15	TRBJ2-2	TGTGCCACCAGCAGACTAGCGGGAAGTAACGGGGAGCTGTTTTTT	CATSRLAGSNGELFF
-	-	TRBV4-1	TRBJ2-7	TGCGCCAGCAGCCAAGATGCCAGCTACGAGCAGTACTTC	CASSQDASYEQYF
TRBD1	-	TRBV7-6	TRBJ1-6	TGTGCCAGCAGCTTAGTCGCCGGGACAGTTTTAATTTCTAATTCACCCCTCCACTTT	CASSLVAGTVLISNSPLHF
-	-	TRBV28	TRBJ1-1	TGTGCCAGCAGCCGAGTCCCCGGGGAAGCTTTCTTT	CASSRVPGEAFF
-	-	TRBV7-8	TRBJ2-3	TGTGCCAGCAGCCCCATGGATACGCAGTATTTT	CASSPMDTQYF
TRBD2	-	TRBV6-4	TRBJ2-5	TGTGCCAGCAGTGAGCCCCAACTAGCGGGGGGCCGGGAGACCCAGTACTTC	CASSEPQLAGGRETQYF
TRBD1	-	TRBV5-1	TRBJ2-5	TGCGCCAGCAGCTTAGGGACAGGGGCGGGGGAGACCCAGTACTTC	CASSLGTGAGETQYF
TRBD1	-	TRBV7-2	TRBJ2-1	TGTGCCAGCAGCACGCCCGGACAGGGGGCGAATGAGCAGTTCTTC	CASSTPGQGANEQFF
TRBD1	-	TRBV9	TRBJ2-2	TGTGCCAGCAGCAGAGAGGCAGGGGGAAGCGGGGAGCTGTTTTTT	CASSREAGGSGELFF
-	-	TRBV6-1	TRBJ1-5	TGTGCCAGCAGTGAAGTGGGGGGTCCCGTGCACCAGCCCCAGCATTTT	CASSEVGGPVHQPQHF
-	-	TRBV3-1/TRBV3-2	TRBJ1-1	TGTGCCAGCAGCCCGACGGCTCGCGGAACTGAAGCTTTCTTT	CASSPTARGTEAFF
-	-	TRBV24-1	TRBJ1-2	TGTGCCACCAGTGACTCCGGGACTCGGTATGGCTACACCTTC	CATSDSGTRYGYTF
TRBD1	-	TRBV9	TRBJ1-1	TGTGCCAGCAGCGCGCGACAGGGGGCGACTGAAGCTTTCTTT	CASSARQGATEAFF
-	-	TRBV28	TRBJ1-5	TGTGCCAGCAGAAGGGGTGGGGATCAGCCCCAGCATTTT	CASRRGGDQPQHF
-	-	TRBV5-1	TRBJ1-4	TGCGCCAGCAGCTTGGGAAGTTATGAGGGCGTAACAACTAATGAAAAACTGTTTTTT	CASSLGSYEGVTTNEKLFF
-	-	TRBV25-1	TRBJ1-4	TGTGCCAGCCGCGACAGACTTGCAACTAATGAAAAACTGTTTTTT	CASRDRLATNEKLFF
-	-	TRBV10-1	TRBJ2-7	TGCGCCAGCAGTAACAGCGGCTACGAGCAGTACTTC	CASSNSGYEQYF
-	-	TRBV12-3/TRBV12-4	TRBJ2-1	TGTGCCAGCAGTCCGGGGATTTACAATGAGCAGTTCTTC	CASSPGIYNEQFF
TRBD2	-	TRBV10-1	TRBJ2-3	TGCGCCAGCTCTGCAGCCGGGACTAGCGGAGGGATAGTAGATACGCAGTATTTT	CASSAAGTSGGIVDTQYF
TRBD2	-	TRBV9	TRBJ2-1	TGTGCCAGCAGCGTAGAGGCTAGCGGATTCTCCTACAATGAGCAGTTCTTC	CASSVEASGFSYNEQFF
-	-	TRBV5-1	TRBJ2-2	TGCGCCAGCAGCTGGGCCTTAGGGGGTATGGCCGGGGAGCTGTTTTTT	CASSWALGGMAGELFF
TRBD2	-	TRBV27	TRBJ2-7	TGTGCCAGCAGTTTATCCTACCTACCCGGGAGGGCCTACGAGCAGTACTTC	CASSLSYLPGRAYEQYF
TRBD1	-	TRBV11-1	TRBJ1-1	TGTGCCAGCAGCCGGAGGGGGCCAACCAACACTGAAGCTTTCTTT	CASSRRGPTNTEAFF
-	few	TRBV6-5	TRBJ2-1	TGTGCCAGCAGACGACTTGCCCCCCACAATGAGCAGTTCTTC	CASRRLAPHNEQFF
-	-	TRBV2	TRBJ1-4	TGTGCCAGCAGTGACGCCCAGGGAGGTAGTGAAAAACTGTTTTTT	CASSDAQGGSEKLFF
-	-	TRBV6-1	TRBJ2-5	TGTGCCAGCAGTGAAGTAGGTAGCTTGGAGACCCAGTACTTC	CASSEVGSLETQYF
TRBD1	few	TRBV19	TRBJ2-1	TGTGCCAGTAGTATCGCGCAGGGGGCATACAATGAGCAGTTCTTC	CASSIAQGAYNEQFF
TRBD1	-	TRBV19	TRBJ1-5	TGTGCCAGTAGCACGGCGGGACAGACGTTGACTCAGCCCCAGCATTTT	CASSTAGQTLTQPQHF
-	-	TRBV5-3	TRBJ1-1	TGTGCCAGAAGCTTGAATAGGGCCGAGGGAAACACTGAAGCTTTCTTT	CARSLNRAEGNTEAFF